This TCR beta chain derives from a study of cytomegalovirus exposure and HLA in healthy donors. Study results and caveats: The study reported that TCR beta sequences accurately predicted HLA-A and HLA-B alleles in most subjects.

This clone appeared a few times. The antigen remains undetermined. With 5 bases clipped from V and 1 base from J, the junction kept 11 bases outside the gene matches. The length of the CDR3 is 17 residues. Per germline, CDR1 MNHEY and CDR2 SMNVEV (reference sequence). Both 60 Vbeta primers and 13 Jbeta primers went into the PCR. Assay used: immunoSEQ multiplex PCR; TCRdb lists only in-frame clones, some missing. In the table there are tens of thousands of clones, 55% to 75% of which are singletons. The TCR comes from a man aged 60-69 years in good health and CMV-seropositive. This chain connects TRBV27 to TRBJ1-1; 9 bases match TRBD1. Sequenced: PBMCs. Here the CDR3 reads CASSPKGLGQGNTEAFF. Here the CDR3 DNA reads TGTGCCAGCAGTCCAAAAGGGTTGGGACAGGGGAACACTGAAGCTTTCTTT.